The clone carrying this TCR beta chain was seen a few times. The CDR3 has 13 residues. Germline CDR1 and CDR2: SGDLS and YYNGEE. The V gene lost 0 bases and the J gene lost 6 bases, with 9 bases spanning the gap. TCRdb passed the PCR reads through MiXCR, listing each CDR3 protein once. Of 89,000 or so distinct CDR3 sequences listed, 45% to 50% are singletons. This entry comes from a study of CDR3 diversity in severe acne. The source of this sequence is a male donor in good health, serving as a control. The chain recombines TRBV9 with TRBJ1-1; D ambiguous. Specimen: blood. CDR3 coding DNA: TGTGCCAGCAGCGTAGGGGATTCGGCTGAAGCTTTCTTT. Its protein product is CASSVGDSAEAFF.